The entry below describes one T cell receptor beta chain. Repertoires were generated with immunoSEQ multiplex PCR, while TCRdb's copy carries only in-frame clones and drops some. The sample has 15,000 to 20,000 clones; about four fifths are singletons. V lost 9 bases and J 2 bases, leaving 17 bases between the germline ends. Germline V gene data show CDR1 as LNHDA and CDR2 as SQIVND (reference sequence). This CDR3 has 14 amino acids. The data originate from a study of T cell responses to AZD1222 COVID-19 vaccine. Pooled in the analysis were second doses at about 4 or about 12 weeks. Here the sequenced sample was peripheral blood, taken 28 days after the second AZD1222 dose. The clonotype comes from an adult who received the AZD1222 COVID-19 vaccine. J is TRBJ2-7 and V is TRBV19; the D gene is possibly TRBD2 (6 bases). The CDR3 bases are TGTGCCAGCTCAACCCCCGGCGGGACCTACGAGCAGTACTTC. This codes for CASSTPGGTYEQYF.